These 18 T cell receptor beta chains originate from one sample sequenced in a study of cytomegalovirus exposure and HLA in healthy donors (dated by TCRdb to 2016 to 2017). Libraries were built with the immunoSEQ multiplex PCR assay. A mixture of 60 forward primers for TCR Vbeta segments and 13 reverse primers for TCR Jbeta segments was used in the multiplex PCR. TCRdb holds this immuneACCESS table with in-frame rearrangements only. Some clones are missing; in checked studies, unresolved V genes explain under half, and the rest has no known cause. The sample contains 90,000 to 140,000 clones, about three quarters of them found a single time. The ten largest account for 8.6% of the sample. Source material: PBMCs. These receptor sequences come from a woman between 40 and 55 years old in good health and CMV-seropositive.

This chain links TRBV5-4 with TRBJ2-3, with TRBD2 matching over 13 bases. Germline V lookup: CDR1 SGHNT, CDR2 YYREEE (reference sequence). J lost 1 base, V lost 5 bases, and 7 bases had no gene match. The CDR3 is 17 residues long. The CDR3 region is CASSWGLAGFGTDTQYF. As DNA, the CDR3 is TGTGCCAGCAGTTGGGGACTAGCGGGATTCGGCACAGATACGCAGTATTTT.

This clone was found a few times. V and J are TRBV28 and TRBJ1-1; 10 nucleotides match TRBD1. Germline lookup yields CDR1 MDHEN and CDR2 SYDVKM. V was pared by 1 base and J by 3 bases, with 8 bases of the junction left unmatched. There are 17 residues in the CDR3. Here the CDR3 DNA reads TGTGCCAGCAGTTTATCCCTCGTGGACAGGGGGGACACTGAAGCTTTCTTT. Translating it yields CASSLSLVDRGDTEAFF.

Written as DNA, the CDR3 is TGCGCCAGCAGCTTGGATACAGGGAACTCTGGAAACACCATATATTTT. As protein: CASSLDTGNSGNTIYF. The chain is built from TRBV5-1 and TRBJ1-3, with a weak D call TRBD1 (6 bases). V was trimmed by 0 bases and J by 0 bases, leaving 10 bases between them. Germline V lookup: CDR1 SGHRS, CDR2 YFSETQ. This CDR3 is 16 amino acids long.

The chain uses TRBV29-1 and TRBJ1-4; D remains ambiguous. This CDR3 spans 13 amino acids. Trimming cost V 0 bases and J 3 bases, with 5 bases left between them. Germline V gene data show CDR1 as SQVTM and CDR2 as ANQGSEA. The CDR3 region has the DNA TGCAGCGTTGAAGATCTATCTAATGAAAAACTGTTTTTT. Its translation: CSVEDLSNEKLFF.

The DNA of the CDR3 is TGTGCCAGCAGTTCGGGACAGGACCAGCATTTT. Protein sequence: CASSSGQDQHF. V gene TRBV6-5 combines with J gene TRBJ1-5; 8 positions agree with TRBD1. J gave up 12 bases and V 4 bases, and 2 bases lay outside the gene matches. The CDR3 has 11 amino acids. The germline gives CDR1 MNHEY, CDR2 SVGAGI.

The chain has TRBV18 and TRBJ2-5; D remains unclear. Germline CDR1 KGHSH, CDR2 LQKENI. Trimming cost V 3 bases and J 0 bases, with 2 bases left between them. The CDR3 loop spans 12 amino acids. The chain's CDR3 is CASSPNQETQYF. CDR3 bases: TGTGCCAGCTCACCCAACCAAGAGACCCAGTACTTC.

The chain has TRBV27 and TRBJ2-7; tentatively, D is TRBD1 (5 bases). This CDR3 contains 14 residues. The ends were cut back, 9 bases at V and 0 bases at J, with 15 bases in the middle. The germline CDR1 and CDR2 sequences are MNHEY and SMNVEV (reference sequence). The CDR3 reads CASAWGRVSYEQYF. The DNA of the CDR3 is TGTGCCAGTGCCTGGGGCAGAGTCTCCTACGAGCAGTACTTC.

This sequence joins TRBV18 and TRBJ2-5; tentatively, D is TRBD1 (5 bases). The CDR3 consists of 13 residues. Between the trimmed V and J ends, which lost 3 bases and 2 bases, there was a span of 7 bases. Germline CDR1 KGHSH, CDR2 LQKENI. In nucleotides, the CDR3 is TGTGCCAGCTCACCGGGGCTACAAGAGACCCAGTACTTC. Residues: CASSPGLQETQYF.

This chain connects TRBV4-2 to TRBJ2-4; 13 nucleotides align to TRBD2. CDR3 length: 20 amino acids. V shed 4 bases and J 0 bases; nucleotides not matched to a gene: 12. Germline V gene sequence: CDR1 LGHNA, CDR2 YNFKEQ. CDR3 DNA sequence: TGTGCCAGCAGCCCCAATCGACTAGCGGGAGGACCAATAGCCAAAAACATTCAGTACTTC. Translated: CASSPNRLAGGPIAKNIQYF.

This chain joins TRBV5-1 and TRBJ2-7; 11 positions agree with TRBD1. CDR1 SGHRS and CDR2 YFSETQ come from the germline V gene. This CDR3 region has 15 residues. After removal of 0 bases from V and 4 bases from J, the junction contained 3 bases not matched to a gene. CDR3 protein: CASSLGGTGGYEQYF. CDR3 coding DNA: TGCGCCAGCAGCTTGGGCGGGACAGGGGGTTACGAGCAGTACTTC.

The chain employs TRBV28 and TRBJ2-5; the match to TRBD2 covers 13 bases. Germline CDR1 and CDR2: MDHEN and SYDVKM. Germline trimming cut 6 bases from V and 0 bases from J; bases unmatched to any gene: 4. CDR3 size: 16 residues. CDR3 sequence (DNA): TGTGCCAGCAGCCAGACTAGCGGGGGGTACCAAGAGACCCAGTACTTC. Protein sequence: CASSQTSGGYQETQYF.

The V gene is TRBV19, the J gene TRBJ2-5; tentatively, D is TRBD2 (5 bases). Germline CDR1 LNHDA, CDR2 SQIVND (reference sequence). The CDR3 spans 13 residues. Trimming removed 5 bases from V and 5 bases from J, with 12 bases in between. CDR3 nucleotides: TGTGCCAGTAGTTCGGGGTGGCGGGAGACCCAGTACTTC. Its translation: CASSSGWRETQYF.

The chain recombines TRBV5-1 with TRBJ1-4; 7 bases are a match to TRBD1. The CDR3 extends over 15 amino acids. From germline, CDR1 is SGHRS and CDR2 YFSETQ. With 4 bases clipped from V and 6 bases from J, the junction kept 9 bases outside the gene matches. The CDR3 loop is CASSTGVSVDEKLFF. CDR3 sequence (DNA): TGCGCCAGCAGCACAGGGGTTTCGGTGGATGAAAAACTGTTTTTT.

V gene TRBV15 combines with J gene TRBJ1-3, with D uncertain. In germline, CDR1 is LNHNV, CDR2 YYDKDF (reference sequence). V was clipped by 0 bases and J by 6 bases, with 12 bases between them. CDR3 length: 15 amino acids. CDR3 amino acids: CATSREALSINTIYF. The DNA for the CDR3 is TGTGCCACCAGCAGAGAGGCCCTGTCCATAAACACCATATATTTT.

The V call is TRBV13, the J call TRBJ2-3, with D possibly TRBD2 on 6 matching bases. Looked up from germline, CDR1 is PRHDT and CDR2 is FYEKMQ (reference sequence). This CDR3 is built from 16 residues. The V gene lost 2 bases and the J gene lost 6 bases, with 18 bases spanning the gap. The CDR3 DNA reads TGTGCCAGCAGCTTATCCCCGGGAGTAAACGTTGATACGCAGTATTTT. Protein product: CASSLSPGVNVDTQYF.

This clone showed up just a few times. J is TRBJ2-3 and V is TRBV5-1; the D gene is possibly TRBD2 (5 bases). The germline V gene has CDR1 SGHRS and CDR2 YFSETQ. CDR3 length: 13 amino acids. Trimming removed 6 bases from V and 4 bases from J, with 12 bases in between. The CDR3 spells CASTTAGADTQYF. In DNA, the CDR3 is TGCGCCAGCACCACGGCGGGCGCAGATACGCAGTATTTT.

The genes are TRBV7-8 and TRBJ2-1; a weak D match, TRBD2 (6 bases). V was shortened by 5 bases and J by 6 bases, with 11 bases between the two germline ends. The germline V gene has CDR1 SGHVS and CDR2 FQNEAQ. The CDR3 runs 13 residues. The CDR3 loop reads CASSIRLVNEQFF. In DNA form, the CDR3 reads TGTGCCAGCAGCATCAGACTAGTCAATGAGCAGTTCTTC.

The chain recombines TRBV5-6 with TRBJ1-1, with no clear D. Germline V lookup: CDR1 SGHDT, CDR2 YYEEEE. The CDR3 is 14 amino acids. V lost 0 bases and J 10 bases, leaving 16 bases between the germline ends. The DNA of the CDR3 is TGTGCCAGCAGCTTGGTAGAGGGCAGCTGGGGAGCTTTCTTT. This sequence encodes CASSLVEGSWGAFF.